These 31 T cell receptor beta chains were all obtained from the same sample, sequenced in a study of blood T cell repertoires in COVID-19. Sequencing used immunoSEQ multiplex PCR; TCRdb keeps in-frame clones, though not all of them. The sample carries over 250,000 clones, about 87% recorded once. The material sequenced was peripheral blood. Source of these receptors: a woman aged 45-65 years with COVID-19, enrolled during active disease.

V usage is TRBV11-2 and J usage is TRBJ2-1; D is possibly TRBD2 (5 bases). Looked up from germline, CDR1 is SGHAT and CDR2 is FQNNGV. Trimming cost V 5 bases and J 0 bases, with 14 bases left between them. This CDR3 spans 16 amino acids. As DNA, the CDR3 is TGTGCCAGCAGCCGGGTAAGAGGGAGCTCCTACAATGAGCAGTTCTTC. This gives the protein CASSRVRGSSYNEQFF.

CDR3 sequence reads: CASSSKAGVHEQYF. The DNA for the CDR3 is TGTGCCAGCAGCTCTAAGGCGGGAGTCCACGAGCAGTACTTC. This chain uses TRBV7-2 with TRBJ2-7, with TRBD2 identical over 7 bases. J lost 5 bases, V lost 4 bases, and 8 bases had no gene match. The CDR3 is 14 amino acids. CDR1 and CDR2 (germline): SGHTA, FQGNSA.

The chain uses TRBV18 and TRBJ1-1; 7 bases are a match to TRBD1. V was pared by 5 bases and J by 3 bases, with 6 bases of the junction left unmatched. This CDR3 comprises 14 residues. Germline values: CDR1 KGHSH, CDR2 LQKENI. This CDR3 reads CASSDRVSDTEAFF. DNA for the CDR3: TGTGCCAGCTCAGACAGGGTGTCAGACACTGAAGCTTTCTTT.

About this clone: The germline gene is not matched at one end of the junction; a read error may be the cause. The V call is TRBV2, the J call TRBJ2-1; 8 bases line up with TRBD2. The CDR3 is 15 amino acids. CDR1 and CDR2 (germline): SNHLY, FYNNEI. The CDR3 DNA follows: TGTGCCAGCAGGGAAGAGCGGGAGTTTTACAATGAGCAGTTCTTC. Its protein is CASREEREFYNEQFF. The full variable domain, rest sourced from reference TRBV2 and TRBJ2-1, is EPEVTQTPSHQVTQMGQEVILRCVPISNHLYFYWYRQILGQKVEFLVSFYNNEISEKSEIFDDQFSVERPDGSNFTLKIRSTKLEDSAMYFCASREEREFYNEQFFGPGTRLTVL.

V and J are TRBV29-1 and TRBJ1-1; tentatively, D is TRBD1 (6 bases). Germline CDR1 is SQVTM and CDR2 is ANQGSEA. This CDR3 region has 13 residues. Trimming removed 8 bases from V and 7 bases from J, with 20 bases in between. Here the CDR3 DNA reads TGCAGCCTACGCCGGACAGAAGTGAGTGAAGCTTTCTTT. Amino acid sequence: CSLRRTEVSEAFF.

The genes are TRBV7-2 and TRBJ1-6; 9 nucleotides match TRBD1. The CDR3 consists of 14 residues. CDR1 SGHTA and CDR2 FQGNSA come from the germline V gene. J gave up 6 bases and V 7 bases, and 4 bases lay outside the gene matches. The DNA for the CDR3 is TGTGCCAGCACCCGGGACAGGGCTAATTCACCCCTCCACTTT. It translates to CASTRDRANSPLHF.

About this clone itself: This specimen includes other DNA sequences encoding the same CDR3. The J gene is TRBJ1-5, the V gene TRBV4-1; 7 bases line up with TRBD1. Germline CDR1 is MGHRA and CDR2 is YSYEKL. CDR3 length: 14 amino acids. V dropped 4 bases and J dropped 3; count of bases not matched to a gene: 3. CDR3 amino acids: CASSLGQVNQPQHF. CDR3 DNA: TGCGCCAGCAGCCTCGGACAGGTCAATCAGCCCCAGCATTTT.

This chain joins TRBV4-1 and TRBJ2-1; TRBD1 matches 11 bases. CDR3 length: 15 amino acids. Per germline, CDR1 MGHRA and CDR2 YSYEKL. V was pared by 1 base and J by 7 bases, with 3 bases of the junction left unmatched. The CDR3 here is CASSQVGTGGNEQFF. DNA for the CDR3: TGCGCCAGCAGCCAAGTTGGGACAGGGGGAAATGAGCAGTTCTTC.

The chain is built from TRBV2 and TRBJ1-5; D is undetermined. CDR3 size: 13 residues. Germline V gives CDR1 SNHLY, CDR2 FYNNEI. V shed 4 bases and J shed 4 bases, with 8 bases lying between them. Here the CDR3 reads CASSVRQNQPQHF. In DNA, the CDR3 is TGTGCCAGCAGTGTACGTCAGAATCAGCCCCAGCATTTT.

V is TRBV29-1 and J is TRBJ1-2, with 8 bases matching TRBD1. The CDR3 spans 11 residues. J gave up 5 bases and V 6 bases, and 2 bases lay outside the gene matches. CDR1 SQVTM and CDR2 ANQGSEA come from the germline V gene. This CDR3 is CSVDREYGYTF. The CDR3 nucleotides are TGCAGCGTGGACAGGGAGTATGGCTACACCTTC.

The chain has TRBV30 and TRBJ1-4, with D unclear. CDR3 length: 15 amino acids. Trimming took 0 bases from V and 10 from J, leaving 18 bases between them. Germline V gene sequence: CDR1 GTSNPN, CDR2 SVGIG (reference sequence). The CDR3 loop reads CAWSVLQSSVGKLFF. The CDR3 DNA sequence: TGTGCCTGGAGTGTACTTCAATCGTCCGTCGGAAAACTGTTTTTT.

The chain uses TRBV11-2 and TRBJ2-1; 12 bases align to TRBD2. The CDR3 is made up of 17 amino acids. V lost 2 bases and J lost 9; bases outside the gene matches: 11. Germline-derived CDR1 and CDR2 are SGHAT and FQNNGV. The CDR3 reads CASSLPKGLAGRGEQFF. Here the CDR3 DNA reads TGTGCCAGCAGCTTACCTAAGGGACTAGCGGGTAGGGGTGAGCAGTTCTTC.

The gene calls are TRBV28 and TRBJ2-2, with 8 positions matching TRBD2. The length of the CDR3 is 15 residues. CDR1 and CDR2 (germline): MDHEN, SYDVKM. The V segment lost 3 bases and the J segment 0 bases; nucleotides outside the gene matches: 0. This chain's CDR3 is CASSLGLANTGELFF. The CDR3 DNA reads TGTGCCAGCAGTTTGGGACTAGCGAACACCGGGGAGCTGTTTTTT.

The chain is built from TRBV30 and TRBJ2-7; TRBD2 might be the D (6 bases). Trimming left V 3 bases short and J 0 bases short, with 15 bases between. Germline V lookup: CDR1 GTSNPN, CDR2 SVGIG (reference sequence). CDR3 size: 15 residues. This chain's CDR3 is CAWRPSGGSSYEQYF. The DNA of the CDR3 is TGTGCCTGGAGACCCTCTGGAGGGAGCTCCTACGAGCAGTACTTC.

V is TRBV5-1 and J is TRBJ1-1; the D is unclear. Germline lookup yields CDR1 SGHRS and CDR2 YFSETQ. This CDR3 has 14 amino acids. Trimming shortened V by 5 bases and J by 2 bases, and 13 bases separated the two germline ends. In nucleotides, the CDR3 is TGCGCCAGCAGTGTCGGCGGCATTAACACTGAAGCTTTCTTT. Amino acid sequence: CASSVGGINTEAFF. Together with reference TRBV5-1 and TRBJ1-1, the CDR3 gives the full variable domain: KAGVTQTPRYLIKTRGQQVTLSCSPISGHRSVSWYQQTPGQGLQFLFEYFSETQRNKGNFPGRFSGRQFSNSRSEMNVSTLELGDSALYLCASSVGGINTEAFFGQGTRLTVV.

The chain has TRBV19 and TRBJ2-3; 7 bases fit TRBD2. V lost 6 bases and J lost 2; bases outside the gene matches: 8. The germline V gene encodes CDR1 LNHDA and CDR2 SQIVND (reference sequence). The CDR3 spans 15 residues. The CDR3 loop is CASSSSGAVTDTQYF. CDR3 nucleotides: TGTGCCAGTAGCTCTAGCGGTGCGGTCACAGATACGCAGTATTTT.

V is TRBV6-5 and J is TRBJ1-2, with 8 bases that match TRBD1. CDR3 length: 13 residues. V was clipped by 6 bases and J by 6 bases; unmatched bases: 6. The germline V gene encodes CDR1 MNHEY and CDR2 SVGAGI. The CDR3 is CASRNTGGDGYTF. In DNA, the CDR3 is TGTGCCAGCAGAAACACAGGGGGGGATGGCTACACCTTC.

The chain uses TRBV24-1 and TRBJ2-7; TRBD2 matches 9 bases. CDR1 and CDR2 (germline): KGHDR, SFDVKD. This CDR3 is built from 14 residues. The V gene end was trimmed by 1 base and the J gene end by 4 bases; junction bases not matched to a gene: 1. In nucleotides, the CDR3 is TGTGCCACCAGTGATTTTCTAGCGGGGTACGAGCAGTACTTC. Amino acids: CATSDFLAGYEQYF.

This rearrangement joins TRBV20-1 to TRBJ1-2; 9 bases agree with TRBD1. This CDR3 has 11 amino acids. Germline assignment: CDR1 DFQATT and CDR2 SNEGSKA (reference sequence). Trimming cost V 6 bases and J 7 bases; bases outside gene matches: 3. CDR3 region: CSARDRAGYTF. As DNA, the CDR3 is TGCAGTGCGAGGGACAGGGCTGGCTACACCTTC.

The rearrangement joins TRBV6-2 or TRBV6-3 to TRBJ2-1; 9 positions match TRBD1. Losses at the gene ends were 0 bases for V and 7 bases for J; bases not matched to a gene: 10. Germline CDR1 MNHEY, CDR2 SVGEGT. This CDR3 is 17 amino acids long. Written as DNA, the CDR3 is TGTGCCAGCAGTTACTCGAGGGACAGGGTGGGCCGTAATGAGCAGTTCTTC. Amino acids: CASSYSRDRVGRNEQFF.

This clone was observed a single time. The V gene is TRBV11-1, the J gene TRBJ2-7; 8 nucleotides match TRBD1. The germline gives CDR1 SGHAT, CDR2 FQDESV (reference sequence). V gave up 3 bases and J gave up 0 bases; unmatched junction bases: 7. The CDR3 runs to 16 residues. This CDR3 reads CASSLGGQVISYEQYF. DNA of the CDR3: TGTGCCAGCAGCTTGGGGGGACAGGTAATCTCCTACGAGCAGTACTTC.

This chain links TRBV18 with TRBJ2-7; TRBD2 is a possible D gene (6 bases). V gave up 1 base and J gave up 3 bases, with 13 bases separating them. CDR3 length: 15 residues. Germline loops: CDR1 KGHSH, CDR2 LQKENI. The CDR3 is CASSPRGVKGYEQYF. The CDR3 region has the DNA TGTGCCAGCTCACCACGGGGGGTAAAGGGCTACGAGCAGTACTTC.

The CDR3 region has the DNA TGTGCCAGCAGTGAATCCCCCTTGAAACGTAAAAGCTCCTATGGCTACACCTTC. It specifies CASSESPLKRKSSYGYTF. The chain joins TRBV2 to TRBJ1-2; unclear D gene. There are 18 residues in the CDR3. Germline V gene lookup returns CDR1 SNHLY and CDR2 FYNNEI. V was pared by 2 bases and J by 4 bases, with 23 bases between.

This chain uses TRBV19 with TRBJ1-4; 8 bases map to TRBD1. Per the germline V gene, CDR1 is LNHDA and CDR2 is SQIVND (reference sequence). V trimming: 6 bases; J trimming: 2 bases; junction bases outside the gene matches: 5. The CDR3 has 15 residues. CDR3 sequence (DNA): TGTGCCAGTAGCAGCTCAGGGGGCACTAATGAAAAACTGTTTTTT. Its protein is CASSSSGGTNEKLFF.

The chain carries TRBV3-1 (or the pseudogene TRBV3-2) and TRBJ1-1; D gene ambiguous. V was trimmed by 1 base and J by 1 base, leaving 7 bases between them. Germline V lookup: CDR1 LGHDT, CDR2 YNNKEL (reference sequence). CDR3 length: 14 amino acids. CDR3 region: CASSQVYGNTEAFF. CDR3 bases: TGTGCCAGCAGCCAAGTATACGGGAACACTGAAGCTTTCTTT.

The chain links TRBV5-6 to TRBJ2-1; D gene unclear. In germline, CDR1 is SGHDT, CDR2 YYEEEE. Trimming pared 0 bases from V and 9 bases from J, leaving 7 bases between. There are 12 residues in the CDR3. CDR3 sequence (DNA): TGTGCCAGCAGCTTGGTGGCTGGTGAGCAGTTCTTC. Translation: CASSLVAGEQFF.

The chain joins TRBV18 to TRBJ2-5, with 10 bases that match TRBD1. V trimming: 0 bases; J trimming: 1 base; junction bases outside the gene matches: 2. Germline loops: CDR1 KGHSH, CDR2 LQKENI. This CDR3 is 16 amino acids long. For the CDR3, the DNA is TGTGCCAGCTCACCACCGACAGGGGGCTTCCAAGAGACCCAGTACTTC. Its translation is CASSPPTGGFQETQYF. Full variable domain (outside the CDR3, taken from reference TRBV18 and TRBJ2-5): NAGVMQNPRHLVRRRGQEARLRCSPMKGHSHVYWYRQLPEEGLKFMVYLQKENIIDESGMPKERFSAEFPKEGPSILRIQQVVRGDSAAYFCASSPPTGGFQETQYFGPGTRLLVL.

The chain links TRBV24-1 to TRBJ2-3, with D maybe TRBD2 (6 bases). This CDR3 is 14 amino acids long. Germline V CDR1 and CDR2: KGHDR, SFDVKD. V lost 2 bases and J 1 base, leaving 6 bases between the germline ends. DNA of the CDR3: TGTGCCACCAGTGATTGGGGGGGCACAGATACGCAGTATTTT. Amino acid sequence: CATSDWGGTDTQYF.

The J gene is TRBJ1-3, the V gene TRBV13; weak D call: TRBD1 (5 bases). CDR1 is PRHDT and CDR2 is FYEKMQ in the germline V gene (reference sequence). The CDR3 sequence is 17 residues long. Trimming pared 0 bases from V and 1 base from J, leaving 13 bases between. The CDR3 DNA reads TGTGCCAGCAGCTTAGGCCTCCCAGGGCTTTCTGGAAACACCATATATTTT. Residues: CASSLGLPGLSGNTIYF. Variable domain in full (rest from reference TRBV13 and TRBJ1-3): AAGVIQSPRHLIKEKRETATLKCYPIPRHDTVYWYQQGPGQDPQFLISFYEKMQSDKGSIPDRFSAQQFSDYHSELNMSSLELGDSALYFCASSLGLPGLSGNTIYFGEGSWLTVV.

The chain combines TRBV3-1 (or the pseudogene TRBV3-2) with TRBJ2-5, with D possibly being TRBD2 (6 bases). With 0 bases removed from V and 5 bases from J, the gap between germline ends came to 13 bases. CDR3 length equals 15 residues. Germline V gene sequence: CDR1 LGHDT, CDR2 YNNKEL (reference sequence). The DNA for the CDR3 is TGTGCCAGCAGCCAAGATAGCGCGGGGATCGAGACCCAGTACTTC. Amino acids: CASSQDSAGIETQYF.

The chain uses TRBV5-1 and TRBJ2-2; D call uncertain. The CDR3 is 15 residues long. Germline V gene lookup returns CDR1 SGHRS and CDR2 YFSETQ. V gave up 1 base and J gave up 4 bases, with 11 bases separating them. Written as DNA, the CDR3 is TGCGCCAGCAGCTTGACTCCCGTTAGCACCGGGGAGCTGTTTTTT. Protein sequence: CASSLTPVSTGELFF.